The sequence of this T cell receptor (beta chain) was determined in a study of blood T cell repertoires in COVID-19. Study at large: Sample material is recorded as cDNA or gDNA derived from T cells, B-cell-depleted T cells, or PBMCs.

Original data processing: Counts of nucleated cells, estimated from reference gene primer amplification, were obtained. Sequencing was performed with immunoSEQ multiplex PCR; in TCRdb, only in-frame clones are kept and a portion is missing. Clone size and V and J calls were adopted from that table, with D and trimming inferred from the DNA. The sample has some 300,000 clones, about nine tenths seen once. The CDR3 sequence is 16 residues long. Germline V gene lookup returns CDR1 MNHEY and CDR2 SMNVEV (reference sequence). The V and J ends lost 0 bases and 5 bases respectively, with 14 bases between them.

The rearrangement links TRBV27 to TRBJ1-5, with a possible D match to TRBD1 (6 bases). This TCR was recovered from a woman in her 30s who had recovered from COVID-19. Sequencing input: peripheral blood. DNA of the CDR3: TGTGCCAGCAGTTTATCTCACAGGGTTGGGGATCAGCCCCAGCATTTT. It specifies CASSLSHRVGDQPQHF.